A single sample is the source of the 21 T cell receptor beta chains below, sequenced in a study of blood T cell repertoires in COVID-19. TCRdb's table, derived via immunoSEQ multiplex PCR, lists solely in-frame clones and lacks some. The data contain roughly 500,000 clones, 88% of them seen just once; the ten biggest clones take up 1.5% to 2%. The sample taken for sequencing was PBMCs or T cells enriched from blood (not recorded which). The receptors derive from a woman in her 40s who had recovered from COVID-19.

This clone has a handful of counts. The V gene is TRBV11-3, the J gene TRBJ2-1, with 8 nucleotides matching TRBD2. This CDR3 has 16 residues. Looked up from germline, CDR1 is SGHNT and CDR2 is YENEEA. Trimming cost V 2 bases and J 1 base; bases outside gene matches: 4. CDR3 sequence reads: CASSLQTSGSYNEQFF. In DNA, the CDR3 is TGTGCCAGCAGCTTACAAACTAGCGGTTCCTACAATGAGCAGTTCTTC.

The V call is TRBV4-2, the J call TRBJ1-6; 7 positions match TRBD1. Germline V lookup: CDR1 LGHNA, CDR2 YNFKEQ. Trimming at V came to 0 bases and at J to 4 bases, leaving 9 bases not matched to a gene. The CDR3 is made up of 18 amino acids. The CDR3: CASSQDRGQLLYNSPLHF. CDR3 DNA: TGTGCCAGCAGCCAAGATCGGGGACAGTTACTTTATAATTCACCCCTCCACTTT.

V gene TRBV4-3 combines with J gene TRBJ1-1; D is perhaps TRBD1 (5 bases). The ends were cut back, 0 bases at V and 3 bases at J, with 8 bases in the middle. CDR1 is LGHNA, CDR2 YSLEER, per germline. This CDR3 spans 14 amino acids. CDR3 amino acids: CASSQEEGYTEAFF. CDR3 DNA sequence: TGCGCCAGCAGCCAAGAGGAGGGGTACACTGAAGCTTTCTTT.

The chain employs TRBV2 and TRBJ2-3; weak D call: TRBD1 (5 bases). Trimming shortened V by 5 bases and J by 2 bases, and 11 bases separated the two germline ends. This CDR3 has 14 residues. The germline CDR1 and CDR2 sequences are SNHLY and FYNNEI. The CDR3 nucleotides read TGTGCCAGCAGTTGGCAGGGATACACAGATACGCAGTATTTT. This sequence encodes CASSWQGYTDTQYF. The complete variable domain, with remaining parts taken from reference TRBV2 and TRBJ2-3, reads EPEVTQTPSHQVTQMGQEVILRCVPISNHLYFYWYRQILGQKVEFLVSFYNNEISEKSEIFDDQFSVERPDGSNFTLKIRSTKLEDSAMYFCASSWQGYTDTQYFGPGTRLTVL.

This chain links TRBV3-1 (or the pseudogene TRBV3-2) with TRBJ2-7, with unresolved D. The germline CDR1 and CDR2 sequences are LGHDT and YNNKEL (reference sequence). V lost 5 bases to trimming and J lost 4 bases, with 24 bases between them. This CDR3 spans 17 amino acids. The CDR3 spells CASSYIFTGFKAYEQYF. CDR3 nucleotides: TGTGCCAGCAGCTATATCTTTACCGGGTTCAAGGCTTACGAGCAGTACTTC.

The rearrangement uses TRBV9 and TRBJ2-1, with TRBD1 matching 7 bases. Germline V gene data show CDR1 as SGDLS and CDR2 as YYNGEE. Trimming removed 5 bases from V and 2 bases from J; junction bases left unmatched: 7. The CDR3 covers 15 residues. The CDR3 here is CASSTRQGPYNEQFF. For the CDR3, the DNA is TGTGCCAGCAGTACCAGACAGGGACCCTACAATGAGCAGTTCTTC.

Turning to this clone: The junction departs from germline at one end; a sequencing error may be responsible. The rearrangement links TRBV6-8 to TRBJ2-7; TRBD2 matches 9 bases. In germline, CDR1 is MNHGY, CDR2 SAAAGT. This CDR3 is built from 14 residues. CDR3: CVSGGRVLPYEQYF. DNA of the CDR3: TGTGTCAGCGGGGGGAGGGTCCTTCCTTACGAGCAGTACTTC.

The chain has TRBV5-5 and TRBJ2-7; D is perhaps TRBD2 (6 bases). Germline V gene sequence: CDR1 SGHKS, CDR2 YYEKEE (reference sequence). V lost 4 bases, J lost 3 bases, and 14 bases lay in between. This CDR3 comprises 14 residues. CDR3 in amino acids: CASSPTWRGYEQYF. The CDR3 region has the DNA TGTGCCAGCAGCCCGACGTGGCGGGGCTACGAGCAGTACTTC.

V usage is TRBV25-1 and J usage is TRBJ1-6; possibly TRBD1 for D (5 bases). The V and J ends lost 6 bases and 7 bases respectively, with 7 bases between them. This CDR3 contains 12 residues. Germline-derived CDR1 and CDR2 are MGHDK and SYGVNS. In DNA, the CDR3 is TGTGCCAGCAGGCCAGGGAATTCACCCCTCCACTTT. Its protein product is CASRPGNSPLHF.

The V gene is TRBV19, the J gene TRBJ2-3; 9 bases line up with TRBD1. V lost 0 bases to trimming and J lost 9 bases; unmatched junction nucleotides: 13. CDR3 length: 17 amino acids. CDR1 and CDR2 from the germline V gene are LNHDA and SQIVND (reference sequence). The DNA of the CDR3 is TGTGCCAGTAGTATAGAGGGTAGTGGACAGGGGAGCGTCACGCAGTATTTT. Its protein is CASSIEGSGQGSVTQYF. Looking up the rest from reference TRBV19 and TRBJ2-3 gives the full variable domain: DGGITQSPKYLFRKEGQNVTLSCEQNLNHDAMYWYRQDPGQGLRLIYYSQIVNDFQKGDIAEGYSVSREKKESFPLTVTSAQKNPTAFYLCASSIEGSGQGSVTQYFGPGTRLTVL.

On this clone: Since no conserved phenylalanine or tryptophan closes the CDR3, a read error is the likely cause. No DNA is shown, since the ends of the CDR3 on it are uncertain; the CDR3 is the one TCRdb lists. V usage is TRBV7-9 and J usage is TRBJ2-7; the table names TRBD2, a call not compared with the DNA. A total of 12 residues make up the CDR3, ends included. The germline gives CDR1 SEHNR, CDR2 FQNEAQ (reference sequence). The CDR3 loop is CASSLLSGGSVL.

The J gene is TRBJ1-5, the V gene TRBV4-3; weak D call: TRBD1 (6 bases). Trimming pared 6 bases from V and 4 bases from J, leaving 19 bases between. Germline values: CDR1 LGHNA, CDR2 YSLEER. The CDR3 spans 16 residues. CDR3 protein: CASRLNVQGANQPQHF. The CDR3 coding sequence is TGCGCCAGCAGGCTTAACGTACAGGGAGCGAATCAGCCCCAGCATTTT.

The gene calls are TRBV23-1 and TRBJ2-5; 9 bases match TRBD1. TRBV23-1 is sorted into the ORF group, with uncertain function. V was clipped by 2 bases and J by 5 bases; unmatched bases: 9. The CDR3 has 16 residues. CDR3 coding DNA: TGCGCCAGCAGTCAAGCCAACAGGGGGCGCAGGGAGACCCAGTACTTC. Translation: CASSQANRGRRETQYF.

This chain joins TRBV14 and TRBJ2-7; D uncertain. V was trimmed by 1 base and J by 6 bases, leaving 4 bases between them. CDR1 and CDR2 (germline): SGHDN, FVKESK. This CDR3 region has 11 residues. The CDR3 coding sequence is TGTGCCAGCAGCCAAGTCGGCGAGCAGTACTTC. Amino acids: CASSQVGEQYF.

For the CDR3, the DNA is TGCGCCAGCAGCTTGGTTGGGGCAGACCAAGAGACCCAGTACTTC. As protein: CASSLVGADQETQYF. The V gene is TRBV5-1, the J gene TRBJ2-5; D is perhaps TRBD1 (5 bases). CDR3 length: 15 amino acids. CDR1 and CDR2 (germline): SGHRS, YFSETQ. The V end lost 0 bases, the J end lost 0 bases, and 9 bases lay between the germline ends.

The rearrangement joins TRBV19 to TRBJ1-1; no firm D call. Per the germline V gene, CDR1 is LNHDA and CDR2 is SQIVND (reference sequence). There are 15 residues in the CDR3. V gave up 1 base and J gave up 8 bases, with 17 bases separating them. The CDR3 region has the DNA TGTGCCAGTAGTATAGTGAGGTTCGCGGCGGCGGAAGCTTTCTTT. Translated: CASSIVRFAAAEAFF.

V and J are TRBV6-1 and TRBJ1-1; 7 bases fit TRBD1. The CDR3 contains 17 residues. Germline V lookup: CDR1 MNHNS, CDR2 SASEGT. Unmatched junction bases numbered 13, after V lost 1 base and J lost 5 bases. The CDR3 sequence is CASSEGPPLTGRTEAFF. The CDR3 DNA reads as TGTGCCAGCAGTGAAGGCCCTCCTTTGACAGGGAGGACTGAAGCTTTCTTT.

The chain's CDR3 is CSVTQNPVETQYF. The CDR3 coding sequence is TGCAGCGTAACACAGAACCCGGTGGAGACCCAGTACTTC. The rearrangement links TRBV29-1 to TRBJ2-5; no definite D call. The ends were cut back, 6 bases at V and 5 bases at J, with 16 bases in the middle. This CDR3 spans 13 amino acids. Germline values: CDR1 SQVTM, CDR2 ANQGSEA.

J is TRBJ1-2 and V is TRBV2, with 7 bases aligning to TRBD1. The germline CDR1 and CDR2 sequences are SNHLY and FYNNEI. This CDR3 comprises 12 residues. The ends lost 7 bases at V and 7 bases at J; junction bases unmatched: 6. The CDR3 region is CASTLGTAGYTF. The CDR3 region has the DNA TGTGCCAGCACCCTCGGGACAGCTGGCTACACCTTC.

The gene calls are TRBV27 and TRBJ2-7, with D perhaps matching TRBD2 (7 bases). Germline-derived CDR1 and CDR2 are MNHEY and SMNVEV (reference sequence). There are 17 residues in the CDR3. Deletions cut 3 bases from V and 5 bases from J, with 23 bases between. The CDR3 sequence: CASSFKWHPGGPHEQYF. DNA of the CDR3: TGTGCCAGCAGTTTTAAATGGCACCCGGGGGGCCCCCACGAGCAGTACTTC.

This clone came up a few times. The rearrangement uses TRBV3-1 (or the pseudogene TRBV3-2) and TRBJ1-2; 7 bases are shared with TRBD1. CDR3 length equals 14 residues. From germline, CDR1 is LGHDT and CDR2 YNNKEL (reference sequence). J gave up 4 bases and V 5 bases, and 7 bases lay outside the gene matches. CDR3 DNA sequence: TGTGCCAGCAGCACGGGGACAGAGAGCTATGGCTACACCTTC. It translates to CASSTGTESYGYTF.